The 9 T cell receptor beta chains below all came from one sample that was sequenced in a study of blood T cell repertoires in COVID-19. The repertoire was sequenced with immunoSEQ multiplex PCR; TCRdb's copy has only in-frame clones and lacks some. The sample gives 200,000 to 300,000 clones, around 90% of which show up once; roughly 4.9% is in the top ten. Sequences were obtained from peripheral blood. The receptors originated from a woman aged 55-69 years with COVID-19, enrolled during active disease.

The chain joins TRBV10-3 to TRBJ1-4; 10 bases align to TRBD1. Per the germline V gene, CDR1 is ENHRY and CDR2 is SYGVKD. CDR3 length: 13 residues. The V gene end was trimmed by 10 bases and the J gene end by 6 bases; junction bases not matched to a gene: 5. The CDR3 is CATSGTGDEKLFF. DNA for the CDR3: TGTGCCACCTCAGGGACAGGGGATGAAAAACTGTTTTTT.

Only a few counts were recorded for this clone. The genes are TRBV5-4 and TRBJ1-3; a possible D gene is TRBD1 (6 bases). Trimming shortened V by 0 bases and J by 2 bases, and 9 bases separated the two germline ends. From germline, CDR1 is SGHNT and CDR2 YYREEE (reference sequence). The CDR3 loop spans 15 amino acids. The CDR3, as DNA: TGTGCCAGCAGCTTGGCAGGGGTCGCTGGAAACACCATATATTTT. Translating it yields CASSLAGVAGNTIYF.

In its sample, this clone was seen a few times. The chain recombines TRBV5-1 with TRBJ1-2, with TRBD1 identical over 10 bases. This CDR3 is built from 14 residues. V lost 0 bases and J lost 6; bases outside the gene matches: 2. The germline V gene encodes CDR1 SGHRS and CDR2 YFSETQ. The CDR3 loop reads CASSLGQGANGYTF. The CDR3 nucleotides read TGCGCCAGCAGCTTGGGACAGGGGGCCAATGGCTACACCTTC. The whole variable domain, remainder taken from reference TRBV5-1 and TRBJ1-2, is KAGVTQTPRYLIKTRGQQVTLSCSPISGHRSVSWYQQTPGQGLQFLFEYFSETQRNKGNFPGRFSGRQFSNSRSEMNVSTLELGDSALYLCASSLGQGANGYTFGSGTRLTVV.

In its sample, this clone was seen once. The chain combines TRBV2 with TRBJ1-2; 9 bases align to TRBD1. The CDR3 is 14 residues long. After removal of 5 bases from V and 2 bases from J, the junction contained 3 bases not matched to a gene. Germline assignment: CDR1 SNHLY and CDR2 FYNNEI. The CDR3 nucleotides read TGTGCCAGCAGTCCGGACAGGGGAAACTATGGCTACACCTTC. Translated, it gives CASSPDRGNYGYTF. The full variable domain, completed using reference TRBV2 and TRBJ1-2, is EPEVTQTPSHQVTQMGQEVILRCVPISNHLYFYWYRQILGQKVEFLVSFYNNEISEKSEIFDDQFSVERPDGSNFTLKIRSTKLEDSAMYFCASSPDRGNYGYTFGSGTRLTVV.

This clone showed up just once. J is TRBJ2-5 and V is TRBV19, with TRBD2 matching over 11 bases. The CDR3 is made up of 21 amino acids. Trimming cost V 6 bases and J 5 bases; bases outside gene matches: 26. Per germline, CDR1 LNHDA and CDR2 SQIVND (reference sequence). CDR3 sequence: CASSRQDFRVAGGPMRETQYF. The CDR3 nucleotides are TGTGCCAGTAGCAGGCAAGATTTTCGGGTAGCGGGAGGGCCTATGCGGGAGACCCAGTACTTC.

This chain joins TRBV5-4 and TRBJ2-3, with 11 nucleotides matching TRBD2. Trimming removed 0 bases from V and 4 bases from J; junction bases left unmatched: 4. This CDR3 has 16 residues. The germline CDR1 and CDR2 sequences are SGHNT and YYREEE (reference sequence). The CDR3 nucleotides read TGTGCCAGCAGCTTGGCCGAGGGACTAGCGGCAGATACGCAGTATTTT. Its protein is CASSLAEGLAADTQYF.

The chain is built from TRBV30 and TRBJ2-7; 7 bases are a match to TRBD2. CDR1 GTSNPN and CDR2 SVGIG come from the germline V gene (reference sequence). Trimming removed 1 base from V and 0 bases from J; junction bases left unmatched: 3. The CDR3 covers 14 residues. This chain's CDR3 is CAWSGRDYSYEQYF. In DNA form, the CDR3 reads TGTGCCTGGAGTGGGCGGGACTACTCCTACGAGCAGTACTTC.

The rearrangement uses TRBV5-4 and TRBJ2-7; 7 bases align to TRBD1. V lost 4 bases to trimming and J lost 2 bases; unmatched junction nucleotides: 6. Germline V gives CDR1 SGHNT, CDR2 YYREEE (reference sequence). CDR3 length equals 14 residues. CDR3 protein: CASSDRDSPYEQYF. The CDR3 bases are TGTGCCAGCAGCGACCGGGACAGTCCCTACGAGCAGTACTTC.

V and J are TRBV5-4 and TRBJ1-1; no clear D gene. The CDR3 contains 15 residues. Per the germline V gene, CDR1 is SGHNT and CDR2 is YYREEE (reference sequence). The V end lost 4 bases, the J end lost 4 bases, and 17 bases lay between the germline ends. CDR3 protein: CASSQGYGEFTEAFF. In DNA form, the CDR3 reads TGTGCCAGCAGCCAAGGGTACGGGGAGTTCACTGAAGCTTTCTTT.